The 9 T cell receptor beta chains below all came from one sample that was sequenced in a study of T cell repertoires in cytomegalovirus infection. What these receptors recognize is not known. From the reads, TCRdb called clonotypes with MiXCR, one entry per CDR3 protein. The data hold more than 300,000 distinct CDR3 sequences, with approximately 35% observed a single time. Material: cultured PBMCs, obtained from culture after CMV antigen stimulation. The receptor source for this set is a human donor in good health (CMV status not recorded). Some clones in this sample may be carry-over from other donors' samples.

The chain combines TRBV7-2 with TRBJ2-3; 7 nucleotides line up with TRBD1. V was pared by 5 bases and J by 2 bases, with 7 bases of the junction left unmatched. The CDR3 is 15 residues long. The germline V gene encodes CDR1 SGHTA and CDR2 FQGNSA. The CDR3 nucleotides are TGTGCCAGCAGCCCCAGGACAGGAGCCACAGATACGCAGTATTTT. This sequence encodes CASSPRTGATDTQYF.

This clonotype was counted at least ten times. The gene calls are TRBV7-2 and TRBJ2-5, with 12 bases identical to TRBD2. The trim removed 5 bases at V and 5 bases at J, leaving 6 bases unmatched. In germline, CDR1 is SGHTA, CDR2 FQGNSA. This CDR3 is built from 15 residues. The CDR3 loop reads CASSPRTSGMETQYF. As DNA, the CDR3 is TGTGCCAGCAGCCCCCGGACTAGCGGGATGGAGACCCAGTACTTC. The full variable domain, in which reference TRBV7-2 and TRBJ2-5 provide the parts outside the CDR3, is GAGVSQSPSNKVTEKGKDVELRCDPISGHTALYWYRQSLGQGLEFLIYFQGNSAPDKSGLPSDRFSAERTGGSVSTLTIQRTQQEDSAVYLCASSPRTSGMETQYFGPGTRLLVL.

The chain links TRBV10-3 to TRBJ1-1; perhaps TRBD1 as D (6 bases). Looked up from germline, CDR1 is ENHRY and CDR2 is SYGVKD. The CDR3 loop spans 15 amino acids. Trimming took off 5 bases at V and 5 bases at J, with 18 bases between the two ends. The CDR3 loop is CAISRGATGRTEAFF. The CDR3 DNA sequence: TGTGCCATCAGTCGGGGGGCAACAGGAAGGACTGAAGCTTTCTTT.

J is TRBJ2-1 and V is TRBV19, with a possible D match to TRBD2 (5 bases). V shed 1 base and J shed 2 bases, with 9 bases lying between them. CDR3 size: 15 residues. Germline V gene sequence: CDR1 LNHDA, CDR2 SQIVND (reference sequence). This CDR3 reads CASSIGGSTYNEQFF. CDR3 nucleotide sequence: TGTGCCAGTAGTATAGGTGGGAGTACCTACAATGAGCAGTTCTTC.

The sample holds a few counts of this clonotype. The gene calls are TRBV11-2 and TRBJ1-2; D may be TRBD1 (6 bases). Germline lookup yields CDR1 SGHAT and CDR2 FQNNGV. Trimming removed 1 base at V and 6 bases at J, with 18 bases between. The CDR3 runs to 16 residues. CDR3: CASSLAPGQQWHGYTF. The CDR3 DNA is TGTGCCAGCAGCTTAGCCCCAGGACAGCAATGGCATGGCTACACCTTC.

The chain carries TRBV20-1 and TRBJ1-1; D call uncertain. V was shortened by 0 bases and J by 1 base, with 6 bases between the two germline ends. From germline, CDR1 is DFQATT and CDR2 SNEGSKA (reference sequence). This CDR3 has 13 residues. The CDR3 DNA follows: TGCAGTGCTAGAGATCCAGGGAACACTGAAGCTTTCTTT. It is translated as CSARDPGNTEAFF.

This clonotype has ten or more counts. The chain employs TRBV7-2 and TRBJ2-1, with TRBD2 identical over 14 bases. The CDR3 loop spans 14 amino acids. The junction had 8 bases not matched to a gene; V was cut back by 5 bases and J by 14 bases. Germline V gives CDR1 SGHTA, CDR2 FQGNSA. Written as DNA, the CDR3 is TGTGCCAGCAGCACGGGACTAGCGGGAGTTAAGAAGTTCTTC. Translation gives CASSTGLAGVKKFF.

This clonotype has just a few counts. The chain uses TRBV18 and TRBJ2-7; tentatively, D is TRBD1 (6 bases). The CDR3 is 15 residues long. Germline loops: CDR1 KGHSH, CDR2 LQKENI. V lost 4 bases and J 8 bases, leaving 21 bases between the germline ends. CDR3 coding DNA: TGTGCCAGCTCACTAGAAAACACAGGGTGGGCCAAGCAGTACTTC. This gives the protein CASSLENTGWAKQYF. The full variable domain, in which reference TRBV18 and TRBJ2-7 provide the parts outside the CDR3, is NAGVMQNPRHLVRRRGQEARLRCSPMKGHSHVYWYRQLPEEGLKFMVYLQKENIIDESGMPKERFSAEFPKEGPSILRIQQVVRGDSAAYFCASSLENTGWAKQYFGPGTRLTVT.

This clonotype was seen only a few times. The rearrangement uses TRBV12-3 or TRBV12-4 and TRBJ2-3; TRBD2 matches 8 bases. The CDR3 is 16 amino acids. With 2 bases clipped from V and 4 bases from J, the junction kept 8 bases outside the gene matches. The CDR3 here is CASSLFAGGVADTQYF. In DNA form, the CDR3 reads TGTGCCAGCAGTTTATTCGCGGGAGGAGTAGCAGATACGCAGTATTTT.